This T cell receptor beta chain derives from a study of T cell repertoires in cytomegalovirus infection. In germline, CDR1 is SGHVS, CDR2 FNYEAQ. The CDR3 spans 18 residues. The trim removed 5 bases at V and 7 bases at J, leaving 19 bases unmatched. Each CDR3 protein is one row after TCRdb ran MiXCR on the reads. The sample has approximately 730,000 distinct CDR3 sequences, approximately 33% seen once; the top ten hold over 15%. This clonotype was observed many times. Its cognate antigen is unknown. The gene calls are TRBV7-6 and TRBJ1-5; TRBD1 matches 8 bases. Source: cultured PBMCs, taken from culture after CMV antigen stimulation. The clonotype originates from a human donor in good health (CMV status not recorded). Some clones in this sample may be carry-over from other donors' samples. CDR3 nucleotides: TGTGCCAGCAGCCCCCATCCAGGACAGGGTTTTGCGAGGCAGCCCCAGCATTTT. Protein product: CASSPHPGQGFARQPQHF.